This is a list of T cell receptor beta chains from one sample in a study of human T cells and chemical hapten exposure. TCRdb processed the RACE reads anew with MiXCR; each CDR3 protein has one entry. The sample has about 340,000 distinct CDR3 sequences, around 6.9% seen once; the top ten hold more than 7%. Sequencing was performed on whole blood, taken in connection with sensitization to the hapten diphenylcyclopropenone (DPC). The receptors come from a woman aged 18-30 years with alopecia areata. Some clones in this sample may be carry-over from other donors' samples. The CDR3 runs from the conserved cysteine through the conserved F or W. D genes are given only for firm matches. A clone size is listed for some rows: how often the clone was seen (once, few, many), or a class if it is expanded.

TRBV6-1	-	TRBJ1-1	14	once	CTSSEWQGITEAFF	TGTACCAGCAGTGAATGGCAGGGCATCACTGAAGCTTTCTTT
TRBV5-1	-	TRBJ2-3	13	medium-sized	CASSWSGTDTQYF	TGCGCCAGCAGTTGGAGCGGCACAGATACGCAGTATTTT
TRBV27	TRBD1	TRBJ2-1	12	few	CASSLRTGPLFF	TGTGCCAGCAGTCTCCGGACAGGCCCCCTGTTCTTC
TRBV24-1	TRBD1	TRBJ1-6	12	-	CATGQGNSPLHF	TGTGCCACCGGACAGGGGAATTCACCCCTCCACTTT
TRBV7-2	TRBD2	TRBJ2-5	16	-	CASSLSGTSRQETQYF	TGTGCCAGCAGCTTATCTGGGACTAGTAGGCAAGAGACCCAGTACTTC
TRBV6-2/TRBV6-3	TRBD2	TRBJ2-5	14	many	CASSSISGAETQYF	TGTGCCAGCAGTTCCATAAGCGGGGCGGAGACCCAGTACTTC
TRBV12-5	-	TRBJ2-1	14	many	CASGLKSGAGEQFF	TGTGCTAGTGGTTTGAAGTCGGGTGCGGGTGAGCAGTTCTTC
TRBV7-2	TRBD2	TRBJ2-1	18	many	CASSQPGLAGGSYNEQFF	TGTGCCAGCAGCCAACCGGGACTAGCGGGGGGGTCCTACAATGAGCAGTTCTTC
TRBV12-3/TRBV12-4	TRBD1	TRBJ1-5	14	few	CASSRTGASQPQHF	TGTGCCAGCAGCCGGACAGGGGCCAGTCAGCCCCAGCATTTT
TRBV25-1	-	TRBJ1-2	17	few	CASSEFPAGGAKDGYTF	TGTGCCAGCAGTGAATTCCCGGCGGGGGGCGCGAAAGATGGCTACACCTTC
TRBV28	TRBD2	TRBJ2-3	16	-	CASRTSGGAGPDTQYF	TGTGCCAGCCGGACTAGCGGGGGGGCCGGTCCGGATACGCAGTATTTT
TRBV4-2	-	TRBJ1-2	14	-	CASSQGTLQYGYTF	TGTGCCAGCAGCCAGGGCACACTTCAGTATGGCTACACCTTC
TRBV20-1	-	TRBJ2-7	14	few	CSARDGSMPYEQYF	TGCAGTGCTAGGGACGGGAGTATGCCCTACGAGCAGTACTTC
TRBV3-1	-	TRBJ1-1	13	few	CASSQRSLTEAFF	TGTGCCAGCAGCCAAAGATCCCTCACTGAAGCTTTCTTT
TRBV6-1	-	TRBJ1-5	14	few	CASSEQGTIQPQHF	TGTGCCAGCAGCGAACAGGGTACTATTCAGCCCCAGCATTTT
TRBV28	-	TRBJ2-5	13	many	CASTANEAETQYF	TGTGCCAGCACCGCCAATGAAGCTGAGACCCAGTACTTC
TRBV7-8	TRBD2	TRBJ2-3	19	-	CASSAESGLAGGPADTQYF	TGTGCCAGCAGCGCAGAGTCTGGACTAGCGGGGGGGCCAGCAGATACGCAGTATTTT
TRBV3-1	TRBD1	TRBJ1-3	15	-	CASGRDRLSGNTIYF	TGTGCCAGCGGACGGGACAGATTATCTGGAAACACCATATATTTT
TRBV7-9	-	TRBJ2-3	15	many	CASSLVASGTDTQYF	TGTGCCAGCAGCTTAGTAGCTAGCGGCACAGATACGCAGTATTTT
TRBV12-3/TRBV12-4	-	TRBJ1-2	12	many	CASSPAGGGYTF	TGTGCCAGCAGCCCAGCAGGAGGCGGCTACACCTTC
TRBV2	-	TRBJ2-5	12	-	CASSQGRETQYF	TGTGCCAGCTCTCAGGGGAGGGAGACCCAGTACTTC
TRBV3-1	-	TRBJ2-1	16	many	CASSPRLPSSYNEQFF	TGTGCCAGCAGCCCGCGGCTGCCAAGCTCCTACAATGAGCAGTTCTTC
TRBV12-3/TRBV12-4	-	TRBJ1-2	15	few	CASRPPTGQGYGYTF	TGTGCCAGCAGGCCTCCTACAGGGCAGGGCTATGGCTACACCTTC
TRBV6-2/TRBV6-3	-	TRBJ2-7	14	-	CASSYSRGMGEQYF	TGTGCCAGCAGTTACTCCAGGGGTATGGGCGAGCAGTACTTC
TRBV6-2/TRBV6-3	TRBD1	TRBJ1-5	15	-	CASNLQGASNQPQHF	TGTGCCAGCAATTTACAGGGGGCAAGCAATCAGCCCCAGCATTTT
TRBV28	TRBD2	TRBJ2-6	16	many	CASSPERGGGANVLTF	TGTGCCAGCAGCCCAGAGCGGGGGGGCGGGGCCAACGTCCTGACTTTC
TRBV5-1	-	TRBJ2-3	15	few	CASSLGSGHTDTQYF	TGCGCCAGCAGCTTGGGTAGCGGCCACACAGATACGCAGTATTTT
TRBV20-1	TRBD1	TRBJ1-5	13	-	CSALQGISQPQHF	TGCAGTGCCCTACAGGGGATTAGTCAGCCCCAGCATTTT
TRBV12-3/TRBV12-4	-	TRBJ1-4	15	many	CASSLEQIVGEKLFF	TGTGCCAGCAGTTTGGAACAGATAGTGGGCGAAAAACTGTTTTTT
TRBV15	-	TRBJ1-5	14	-	CATSRGRDYQPQHF	TGTGCCACCAGCAGAGGACGGGACTATCAGCCCCAGCATTTT
TRBV18	-	TRBJ1-4	14	-	CASSPSQANEKLFF	TGTGCCAGCTCACCATCGCAGGCTAATGAAAAACTGTTTTTT
TRBV20-1	TRBD1	TRBJ1-6	16	-	CSSTPVGQTNRGTLPF	TGCAGTTCTACCCCGGTAGGACAGACTAACAGGGGCACCCTCCCCTTT
TRBV12-3/TRBV12-4	TRBD2	TRBJ2-5	16	few	CASNRSPGGGLETQYF	TGTGCCAGCAACCGTTCCCCGGGGGGGGGTCTGGAGACCCAGTACTTC
TRBV7-2	-	TRBJ1-4	15	-	CASSLGGGIEEKLFF	TGTGCCAGCAGCTTAGGGGGAGGAATTGAAGAAAAACTGTTTTTT
TRBV10-2	-	TRBJ1-2	16	-	CASSESKGTGIYGYTF	TGCGCCAGCAGTGAGTCAAAGGGCACTGGAATCTATGGCTACACCTTC
TRBV12-3/TRBV12-4	-	TRBJ2-3	15	few	CASRGDGWRTDTQYF	TGTGCCAGCAGGGGGGACGGGTGGCGCACAGATACGCAGTATTTT
TRBV20-1	-	TRBJ1-6	13	few	CSAPGRNNSPLHF	TGCAGTGCACCGGGCCGTAATAATTCACCCCTCCACTTT
TRBV5-1	TRBD1	TRBJ1-6	13	-	CASSFQGESPLHF	TGCGCCAGCAGCTTTCAGGGGGAATCACCCCTCCACTTT
TRBV11-2	-	TRBJ1-2	15	-	CASSLAGARVYGYTF	TGTGCCAGCAGCTTAGCCGGGGCTCGCGTCTATGGCTACACCTTC
TRBV7-9	-	TRBJ2-3	13	many	CASSLTDTDTQYF	TGTGCCAGCAGCTTGACAGACACAGATACGCAGTATTTT
TRBV2	-	TRBJ1-2	15	many	CASRIVKDGNYGYTF	TGTGCCAGCAGAATCGTGAAGGATGGTAACTATGGCTACACCTTC
TRBV7-2	-	TRBJ1-1	14	-	CASSLSPGVTEAFF	TGTGCCAGCAGCCTCTCTCCCGGCGTTACTGAAGCTTTCTTT
TRBV18	-	TRBJ1-5	13	-	CASSPRWDQPQHF	TGTGCCAGCTCACCTCGATGGGATCAGCCCCAGCATTTT
TRBV21-1	-	TRBJ1-5	15	-	CASSKTPTPDQPQHF	TGTGCCAGCAGCAAAACCCCGACACCAGATCAGCCCCAGCATTTT
TRBV25-1	-	TRBJ1-6	15	many	CASSELNGHNSPLHF	TGTGCCAGCAGTGAATTGAACGGACATAATTCACCCCTCCACTTT
TRBV4-1	TRBD1	TRBJ1-1	13	once	CASRHRGTTEAFF	TGCGCCAGCAGACACAGGGGAACCACTGAAGCTTTCTTT
TRBV10-2	-	TRBJ1-1	17	few	CASSEVSRLGEGTEAFF	TGCGCCAGCAGTGAAGTCTCTCGCTTAGGGGAGGGCACTGAAGCTTTCTTT
TRBV6-6	TRBD1	TRBJ1-1	13	-	CASSTQGATEAFF	TGTGCCAGCAGTACCCAGGGGGCCACTGAAGCTTTCTTT
TRBV4-3	-	TRBJ2-1	17	few	CASSPKGLPFFYNEQFF	TGCGCCAGCAGCCCGAAGGGTCTCCCTTTCTTCTACAATGAGCAGTTCTTC
TRBV7-9	TRBD1	TRBJ2-7	15	few	CASSPGQGFYYEQYF	TGTGCCAGCAGCCCCGGACAGGGGTTTTACTACGAGCAGTACTTC
TRBV4-2	-	TRBJ2-1	15	few	CASSRGGGGDNEQLF	TGTGCCAGCAGCCGTGGTGGCGGGGGCGATAATGAGCAGCTCTTC